Below are 5 T cell receptor beta chains sequenced from a single sample in a study of shared clonotypes between healthy human individuals. TCRdb keeps only in-frame clones here, not all; method: immunoSEQ multiplex PCR. Among 2 million to 2.5 million clones listed, 85% to 95% were seen once. Sequencing input: naive CD4+ T cells sorted from blood. Noted subset: CD45RA+ positively selected. The source of these receptors is a man younger than 35 in good health.

This chain links TRBV5-6 with TRBJ2-7; D not resolved. CDR3 size: 14 residues. Germline V gene sequence: CDR1 SGHDT, CDR2 YYEEEE. V lost 2 bases to trimming and J lost 2 bases, with 11 bases between them. The CDR3 reads CASSFLSRTYEQYF. The CDR3 DNA follows: TGTGCCAGCAGCTTCCTTAGCAGGACCTACGAGCAGTACTTC.

This clone appeared once. The V call is TRBV10-3, the J call TRBJ1-1; 7 nucleotides line up with TRBD1. Looked up from germline, CDR1 is ENHRY and CDR2 is SYGVKD. The CDR3 covers 14 residues. The V gene end was trimmed by 3 bases and the J gene end by 5 bases; junction bases not matched to a gene: 6. The CDR3 region has the DNA TGTGCCATCAGTGACGACAGGGCGGGGACTGAAGCTTTCTTT. It yields the protein CAISDDRAGTEAFF.

This chain links TRBV27 with TRBJ1-1; D is undetermined. CDR3 length: 15 amino acids. V lost 6 bases to trimming and J lost 1 base, with 15 bases between them. Germline V gene sequence: CDR1 MNHEY, CDR2 SMNVEV (reference sequence). CDR3 bases: TGTGCCAGCAGGACCCTCCCCGCCCCGAACACTGAAGCTTTCTTT. As protein: CASRTLPAPNTEAFF.

This sequence joins TRBV7-6 and TRBJ2-2, with 9 bases matching TRBD2. With 5 bases clipped from V and 6 bases from J, the junction kept 10 bases outside the gene matches. The germline CDR1 and CDR2 sequences are SGHVS and FNYEAQ. The length of the CDR3 is 16 residues. The CDR3 DNA sequence: TGTGCCAGCAGCCCACCGACTAGCGGAGTACCCGGGGAGCTGTTTTTT. Translated: CASSPPTSGVPGELFF. Variable domain in full (rest from reference TRBV7-6 and TRBJ2-2): GAGVSQSPRYKVTKRGQDVALRCDPISGHVSLYWYRQALGQGPEFLTYFNYEAQQDKSGLPNDRFSAERPEGSISTLTIQRTEQRDSAMYRCASSPPTSGVPGELFFGEGSRLTVL.

V usage is TRBV28 and J usage is TRBJ1-2; D may be TRBD1 (6 bases). Per the germline V gene, CDR1 is MDHEN and CDR2 is SYDVKM. Trimming stripped 4 bases from V and 0 bases from J, with 6 bases between. The CDR3 has 13 residues. The CDR3 protein is CASSYRANYGYTF. The DNA of the CDR3 is TGTGCCAGCAGTTACAGGGCTAACTATGGCTACACCTTC.